The source of this TCR beta chain is a study of regulatory T cells in long-lasting Graves disease. The time point is: newly diagnosed GD, antithyroid drugs for less than 3 months. RNA isolated from PBMCs was used to make the TCR library. Construction of the TCR beta libraries employed iRepertoire HTBI primers in conjunction with Arm-PCR of CDR3 regions. TCRdb reprocessed the multiplex PCR reads via MiXCR and lists one record per CDR3 protein. The repertoire has about 620,000 distinct CDR3 sequences, roughly 15% of them found once; the top ten carry approximately 18%. The data also belong to a second study, concerning T cells in Graves' hyperthyroidism and ophthalmopathy. That work contributes: Ophthalmopathy was told apart from stable hyperthyroidism by a 13 V-J model.

The input for sequencing was peripheral blood mononuclear cells (PBMCs), taken at new diagnosis, from a patient treated with antithyroid drugs. This clonotype was sampled from a woman aged 30 to 39 with Graves disease.

The CDR3 protein is CSARGLLAGSPYNEQFF. In nucleotides, the CDR3 is TGCAGTGCTAGAGGGCTACTAGCGGGGTCCCCCTACAATGAGCAGTTCTTC. V usage is TRBV20-1 and J usage is TRBJ2-1, with 10 nucleotides matching TRBD2. V shed 1 base and J 2 bases; nucleotides not matched to a gene: 8. Germline V gives CDR1 DFQATT, CDR2 SNEGSKA (reference sequence). CDR3 length: 17 amino acids.